This T cell receptor beta chain was sequenced during a study of identical twins (dated by TCRdb to about 2016). At the level of the whole study: TCR alpha and beta repertoires from monozygotic twins, unrelated adults of various ages and cord blood were deep-sequenced to test whether fetal clonotypes persist. To rule out contamination, replicate twin experiments were performed at different times with different library preparation protocols. Study-level results and caveats: Compared with coincidental sharing between unrelated individuals, out-of-frame TCR alpha sequences shared between twins had an excess of sequences with low generation probability. A weaker excess of twin sharing was found in beta out-of-frame sequences because the signal-to-noise ratio was lowered by fewer shared sequences. Abundant cord blood beta clonotypes carried fewer insertions; young adult naive repertoires showed a weaker similar trend, while memory repertoires showed none. Zero-insertion analyses could be partly confounded by invariant T cells such as MAIT and iNKT, although diverse VJ usage argued against such confounding for most clonotypes. Recombination models systematically underestimated out-of-frame TCR alpha sharing in monozygotic twins but agreed with sharing between unrelated individuals. Conclusions relied on cross-sectional statistical analysis, since the same donors could not be followed over many years.

With regard to this clonotype: The antigen this receptor binds is unknown. Per-nucleotide qualities are absent, and no much larger clonotype sits a single base away.

The library was built by means of 5' RACE. Sequencing took place on an Illumina HiSeq 2000. A universal primer binding site was introduced by template switching, and a unique molecular identifier was present in the final cDNA, enabling accurate counting of TCR cDNA molecules. Specific primers in the conserved constant-segment region were used to synthesize first-strand cDNA for TCR alpha and beta chains. To control for contamination, each cDNA library was double barcoded with a SMART-Mk sample barcode plus Illumina barcodes. TruSeq adapter sequences and Illumina sample barcodes were added in two successive PCR steps. TCR alpha and beta cDNA libraries were sequenced on the Illumina HiSeq platform with custom primers. The study's processing was this. Raw reads were processed with MiGEC to extract unique molecular identifiers, and MiXCR was used to determine CDR3 positions. Recombination models were inferred per individual with the repgenHMM and IGoR tools using an EM algorithm. The tcR package in R was used for shared clonotype analysis, with sharing normalized by the product of cloneset sizes. To study raw recombination free of thymic and clonal selection effects, out-of-frame nonproductive sequences were analyzed. TCRdb itself trimmed the public reads at Q25 with fastp, ran MiXCR and retained productive beta chains. Rows are unified per CDR3 protein, each entry keeping the most common DNA and genes. TCRdb's processing, not the study's, gives the V and J calls here. The sample table holds 260,000 or so distinct CDR3 sequences, of which 6% to 8% were seen once. The ten largest clones take up about 5.8% of the sample.

Only healthy Caucasian donors were included. The twin cohort consisted of three pairs of female monozygotic twins, all aged about 18 to 29 years. Positive isolation kits from Invitrogen were used to isolate the CD4+ and CD8+ T cell populations. In addition, the sample was reused for a study of yellow fever vaccine responses in identical twins. As that second study puts it: The T cell response to vaccination in identical twins was reported by the authors to appear partly convergent and partly personalized. In identical twins, the study followed T cell clones that responded to the vaccine with precision.

Input material: CD8+ T cells sorted from blood. This receptor was identified in a woman between 18 and 30 years old in good health.

CDR3 sequence: CASSLRGAAYEQYF. The nucleotide sequence is TGTGCCAGCAGCTTACGAGGGGCGGCCTACGAGCAGTACTTC. The sequence links TRBV5-5 to TRBJ2-7; the D match is possibly TRBD1 or TRBD2, with 5 bases aligned in each. The CDR3, from cysteine to phenylalanine, totals 14 residues. CDR3 DNA is the only sequence kept; it has 42 bases, read in frame from the first base. Cut back by 2 bases and 2 bases, the V and J ends lie 11 bases apart. CDR1 and CDR2, looked up from the germline V gene (reference sequence), are SGHKS and YYEKEE.